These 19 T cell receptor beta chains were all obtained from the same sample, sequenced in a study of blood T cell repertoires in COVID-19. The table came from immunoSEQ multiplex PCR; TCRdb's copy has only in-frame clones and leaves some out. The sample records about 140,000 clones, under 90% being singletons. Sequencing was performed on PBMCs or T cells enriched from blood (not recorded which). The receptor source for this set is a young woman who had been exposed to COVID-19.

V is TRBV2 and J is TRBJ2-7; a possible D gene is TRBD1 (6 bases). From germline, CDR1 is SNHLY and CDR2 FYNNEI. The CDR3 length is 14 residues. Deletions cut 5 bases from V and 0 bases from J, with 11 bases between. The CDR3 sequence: CASSRRDTSYEQYF. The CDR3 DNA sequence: TGTGCCAGCAGTCGCCGGGACACCTCCTACGAGCAGTACTTC.

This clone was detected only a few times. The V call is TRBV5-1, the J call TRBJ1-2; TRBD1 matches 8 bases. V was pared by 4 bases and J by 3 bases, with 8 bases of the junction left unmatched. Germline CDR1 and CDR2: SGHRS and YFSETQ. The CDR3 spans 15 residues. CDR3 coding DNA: TGCGCCAGCAGCCCAGATTCAGGGGGCTACTATGGCTACACCTTC. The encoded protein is CASSPDSGGYYGYTF.

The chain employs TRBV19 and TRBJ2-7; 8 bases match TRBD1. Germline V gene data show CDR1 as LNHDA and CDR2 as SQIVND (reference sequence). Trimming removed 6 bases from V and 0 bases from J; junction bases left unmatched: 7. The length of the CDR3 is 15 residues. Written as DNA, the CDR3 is TGTGCCAGTAGATACGGACAGGGTTCCTCCTACGAGCAGTACTTC. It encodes CASRYGQGSSYEQYF.

The CDR3 DNA reads TGTGCCAGCAGCCAGGACTTTGCGCAAGCCACCGGGGAGCTGTTTTTT. Its translation is CASSQDFAQATGELFF. The chain has TRBV4-2 and TRBJ2-2, with a possible D match to TRBD2 (5 bases). The CDR3 consists of 16 residues. V was shortened by 3 bases and J by 4 bases, with 15 bases between the two germline ends. Germline CDR1 is LGHNA and CDR2 is YNFKEQ.

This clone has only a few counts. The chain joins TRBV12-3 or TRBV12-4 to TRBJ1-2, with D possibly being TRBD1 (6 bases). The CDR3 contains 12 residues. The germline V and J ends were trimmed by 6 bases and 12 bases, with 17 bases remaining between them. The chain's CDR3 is CASRVGARKNTF. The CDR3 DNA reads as TGTGCCAGCAGAGTGGGGGCGCGTAAAAACACCTTC.

For the CDR3, the DNA is TGCGCCAGCAGCTTGGCGGTTGGGGTAGGGGATGGCTACACCTTC. The encoded protein is CASSLAVGVGDGYTF. V usage is TRBV5-1 and J usage is TRBJ1-2, with D possibly matching TRBD1 (5 bases). Germline loops: CDR1 SGHRS, CDR2 YFSETQ. This CDR3 spans 15 amino acids. V gave up 0 bases and J gave up 6 bases, with 15 bases separating them.

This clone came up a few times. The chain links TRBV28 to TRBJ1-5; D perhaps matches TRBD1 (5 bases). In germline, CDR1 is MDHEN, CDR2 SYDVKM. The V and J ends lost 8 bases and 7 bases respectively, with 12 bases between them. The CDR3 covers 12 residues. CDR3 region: CASQEGWQPQHF. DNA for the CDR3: TGTGCCAGCCAGGAGGGGTGGCAGCCCCAGCATTTT.

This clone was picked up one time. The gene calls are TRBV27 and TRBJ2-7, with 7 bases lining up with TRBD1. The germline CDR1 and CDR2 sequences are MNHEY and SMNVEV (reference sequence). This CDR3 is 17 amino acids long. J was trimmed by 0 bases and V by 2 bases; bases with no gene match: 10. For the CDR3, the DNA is TGTGCCAGCAGTTTAAGGGGGCGGCCGGACATCTCCTACGAGCAGTACTTC. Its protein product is CASSLRGRPDISYEQYF.

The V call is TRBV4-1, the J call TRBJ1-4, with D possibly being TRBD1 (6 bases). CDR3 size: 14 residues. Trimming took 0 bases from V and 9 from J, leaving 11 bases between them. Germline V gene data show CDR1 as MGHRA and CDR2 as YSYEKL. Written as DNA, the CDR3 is TGCGCCAGCAGCCAAGACAGGGGAGCTCAAAAACTGTTTTTT. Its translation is CASSQDRGAQKLFF.

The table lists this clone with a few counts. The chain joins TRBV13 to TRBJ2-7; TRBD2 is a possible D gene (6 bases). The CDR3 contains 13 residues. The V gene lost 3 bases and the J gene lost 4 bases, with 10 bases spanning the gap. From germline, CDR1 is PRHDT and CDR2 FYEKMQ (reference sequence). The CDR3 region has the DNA TGTGCCAGCAGCTTCCTAGCGTCGTACGAGCAGTACTTC. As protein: CASSFLASYEQYF.

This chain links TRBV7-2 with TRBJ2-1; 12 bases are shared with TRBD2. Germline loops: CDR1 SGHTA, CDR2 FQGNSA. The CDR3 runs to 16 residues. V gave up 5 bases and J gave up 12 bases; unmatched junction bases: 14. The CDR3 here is CASSAIPSGRASSQFF. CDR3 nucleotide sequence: TGTGCCAGCAGCGCAATCCCTAGCGGGAGGGCCAGTTCGCAGTTCTTC.

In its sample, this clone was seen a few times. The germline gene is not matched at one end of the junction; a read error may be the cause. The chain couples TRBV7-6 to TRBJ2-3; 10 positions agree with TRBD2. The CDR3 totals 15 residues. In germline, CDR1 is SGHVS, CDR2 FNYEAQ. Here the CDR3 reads CASSRFTSGTETQYF. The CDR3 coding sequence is TGTGCCAGCAGCCGATTTACTAGCGGGACAGAAACGCAGTATTTT.

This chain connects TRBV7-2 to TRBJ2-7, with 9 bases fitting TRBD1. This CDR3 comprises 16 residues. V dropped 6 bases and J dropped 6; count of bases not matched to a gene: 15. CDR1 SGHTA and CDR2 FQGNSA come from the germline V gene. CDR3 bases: TGTGCCAGCAGACGTACCACAGGGGGCTTTCCATCCGAGCAGTACTTC. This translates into CASRRTTGGFPSEQYF.

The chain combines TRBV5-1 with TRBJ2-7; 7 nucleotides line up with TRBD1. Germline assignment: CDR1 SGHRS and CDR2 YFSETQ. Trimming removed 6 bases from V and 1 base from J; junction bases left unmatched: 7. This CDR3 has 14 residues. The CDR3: CASNPGTASYEQYF. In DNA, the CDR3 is TGCGCCAGCAACCCCGGGACAGCTTCCTACGAGCAGTACTTC.

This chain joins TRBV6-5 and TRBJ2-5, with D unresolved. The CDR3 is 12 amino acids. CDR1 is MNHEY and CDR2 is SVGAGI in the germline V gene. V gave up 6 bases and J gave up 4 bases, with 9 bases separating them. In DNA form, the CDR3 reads TGTGCCAGCAGAACTGATGGAGAGACCCAGTACTTC. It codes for CASRTDGETQYF.

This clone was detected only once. The CDR3 DNA reads TGTGCCAGCAGCCAAGCAGGGCTAACCAGCTCCTACGAGCAGTACTTC. Translated: CASSQAGLTSSYEQYF. This sequence joins TRBV3-1 (or the pseudogene TRBV3-2) and TRBJ2-7; D possibly corresponds to TRBD1 (5 bases). Germline loops: CDR1 LGHDT, CDR2 YNNKEL (reference sequence). V dropped 1 base and J dropped 0 bases, with 13 bases sitting between them. The CDR3 contains 16 residues.

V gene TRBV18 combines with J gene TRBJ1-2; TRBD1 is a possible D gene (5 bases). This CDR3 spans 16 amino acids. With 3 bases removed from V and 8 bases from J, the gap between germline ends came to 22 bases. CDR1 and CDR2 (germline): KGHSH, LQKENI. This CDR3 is CASSPPGVGSLAGYTF. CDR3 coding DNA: TGTGCCAGCTCACCCCCGGGGGTGGGTTCCCTCGCGGGCTACACCTTC.

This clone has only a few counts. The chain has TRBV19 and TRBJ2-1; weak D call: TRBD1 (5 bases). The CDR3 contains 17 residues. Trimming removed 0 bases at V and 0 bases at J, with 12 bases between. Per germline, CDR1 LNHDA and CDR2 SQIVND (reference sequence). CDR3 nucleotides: TGTGCCAGTAGTATAGATCGCCCAGGGCGCTCCTACAATGAGCAGTTCTTC. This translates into CASSIDRPGRSYNEQFF. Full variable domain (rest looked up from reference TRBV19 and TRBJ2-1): DGGITQSPKYLFRKEGQNVTLSCEQNLNHDAMYWYRQDPGQGLRLIYYSQIVNDFQKGDIAEGYSVSREKKESFPLTVTSAQKNPTAFYLCASSIDRPGRSYNEQFFGPGTRLTVL.

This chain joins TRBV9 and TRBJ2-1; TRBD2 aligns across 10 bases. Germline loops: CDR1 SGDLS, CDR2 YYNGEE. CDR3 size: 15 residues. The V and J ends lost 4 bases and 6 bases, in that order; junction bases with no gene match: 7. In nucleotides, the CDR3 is TGTGCCAGCAGCCGTCAGCGGGAGGGCCCCAATGAGCAGTTCTTC. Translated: CASSRQREGPNEQFF.